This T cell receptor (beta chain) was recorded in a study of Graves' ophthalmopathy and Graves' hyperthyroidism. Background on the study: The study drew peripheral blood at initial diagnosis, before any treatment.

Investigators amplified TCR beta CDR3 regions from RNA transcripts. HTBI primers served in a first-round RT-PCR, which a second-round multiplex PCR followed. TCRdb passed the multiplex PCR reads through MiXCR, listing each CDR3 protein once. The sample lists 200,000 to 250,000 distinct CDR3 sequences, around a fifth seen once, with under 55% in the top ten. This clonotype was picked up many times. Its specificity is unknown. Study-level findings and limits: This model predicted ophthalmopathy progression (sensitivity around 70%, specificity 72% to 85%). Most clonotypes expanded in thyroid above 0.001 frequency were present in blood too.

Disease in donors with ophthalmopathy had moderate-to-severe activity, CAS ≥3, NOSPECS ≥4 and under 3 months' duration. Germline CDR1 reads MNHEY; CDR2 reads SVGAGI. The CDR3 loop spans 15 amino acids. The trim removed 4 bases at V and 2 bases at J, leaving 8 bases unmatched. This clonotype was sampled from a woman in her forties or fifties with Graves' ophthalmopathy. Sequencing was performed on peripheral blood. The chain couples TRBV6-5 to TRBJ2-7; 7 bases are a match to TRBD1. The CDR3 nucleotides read TGTGCCAGCAGTTTATCCGGGACAGTAGCCTACGAGCAGTACTTC. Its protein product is CASSLSGTVAYEQYF.